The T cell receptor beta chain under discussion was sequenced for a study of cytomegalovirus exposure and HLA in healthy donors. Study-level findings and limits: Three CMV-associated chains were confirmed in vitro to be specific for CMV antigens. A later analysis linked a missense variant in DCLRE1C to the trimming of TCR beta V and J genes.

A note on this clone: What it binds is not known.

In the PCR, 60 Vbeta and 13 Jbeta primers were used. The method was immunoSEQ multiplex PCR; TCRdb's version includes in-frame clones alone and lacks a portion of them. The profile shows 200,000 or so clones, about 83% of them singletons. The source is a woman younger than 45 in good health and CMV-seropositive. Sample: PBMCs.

The CDR3 DNA reads as TGTGCCAGCAGCTTAGTTGTGTCACAGGGTGATGAGCAGTTCTTC. Translation: CASSLVVSQGDEQFF. The chain recombines TRBV7-9 with TRBJ2-1; D may be TRBD1 (6 bases). CDR1 and CDR2 (germline): SEHNR, FQNEAQ (reference sequence). The V gene lost 1 base and the J gene lost 8 bases, with 15 bases spanning the gap. The CDR3 sequence is 15 residues long. Combining the CDR3 with reference TRBV7-9 and TRBJ2-1 gives the whole variable domain DTGVSQNPRHKITKRGQNVTFRCDPISEHNRLYWYRQTLGQGPEFLTYFQNEAQLEKSRLLSDRFSAERPKGSFSTLEIQRTEQGDSAMYLCASSLVVSQGDEQFFGPGTRLTVL.